This T cell receptor (beta chain) appears in the sequencing data of a study of cytomegalovirus exposure and HLA in healthy donors. The PCR made use of 60 Vbeta and 13 Jbeta primers. The repertoire was sequenced with immunoSEQ multiplex PCR; TCRdb's copy has only in-frame clones and lacks some. This repertoire shows approximately 100,000 clones, around 67% found once; its top ten account for about 1.7%. Concerning this clone itself: Its cognate antigen is unknown.

Points from the study as a whole: For TCR beta chains, V- and J-gene trimming was later linked to a missense DCLRE1C variant.

The material sequenced was PBMCs. The TCR originated in a male donor in good health and CMV-seronegative.

CDR3 bases: TGTGCCAGCAGCCAGGACAGGCTAACATATGGCTACACCTTC. It yields the protein CASSQDRLTYGYTF. This chain links TRBV11-2 with TRBJ1-2; 7 bases agree with TRBD1. J was trimmed by 5 bases and V by 5 bases; bases with no gene match: 8. From germline, CDR1 is SGHAT and CDR2 FQNNGV. This CDR3 comprises 14 residues.